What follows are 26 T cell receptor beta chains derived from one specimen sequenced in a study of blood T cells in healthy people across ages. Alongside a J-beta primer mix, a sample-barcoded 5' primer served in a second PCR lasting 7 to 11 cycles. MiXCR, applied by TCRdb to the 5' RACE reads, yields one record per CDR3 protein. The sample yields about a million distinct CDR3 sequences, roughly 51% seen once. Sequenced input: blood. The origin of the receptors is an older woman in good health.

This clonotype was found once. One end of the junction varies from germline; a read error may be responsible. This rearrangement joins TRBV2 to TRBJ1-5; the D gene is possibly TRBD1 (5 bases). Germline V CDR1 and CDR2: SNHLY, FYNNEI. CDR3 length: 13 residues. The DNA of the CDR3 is TGCGCCAGCGGTGGGGACGCAAATCAGCCCCAGCATTTT. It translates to CASGGDANQPQHF.

In nucleotides, the CDR3 is TGTGCCAGCAGGGGGACAGGGGGGTCCTATGGCTACACCTTC. This sequence encodes CASRGTGGSYGYTF. V is TRBV28 and J is TRBJ1-2; 11 bases are a match to TRBD1. J was trimmed by 4 bases and V by 6 bases; bases with no gene match: 4. The CDR3 length is 14 residues. The germline gives CDR1 MDHEN, CDR2 SYDVKM.

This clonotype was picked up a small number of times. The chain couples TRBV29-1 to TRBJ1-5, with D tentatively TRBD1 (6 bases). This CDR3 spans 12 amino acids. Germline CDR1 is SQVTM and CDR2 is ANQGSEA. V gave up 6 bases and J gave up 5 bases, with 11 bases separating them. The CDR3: CSVGQLDQPQHF. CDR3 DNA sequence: TGCAGCGTCGGACAGCTGGATCAGCCCCAGCATTTT.

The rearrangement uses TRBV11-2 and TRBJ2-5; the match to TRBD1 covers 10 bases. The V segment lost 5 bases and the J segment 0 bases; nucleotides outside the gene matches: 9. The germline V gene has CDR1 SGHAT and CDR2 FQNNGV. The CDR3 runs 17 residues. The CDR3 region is CASSPTGGIGYQETQYF. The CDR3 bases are TGTGCCAGCAGCCCGACAGGGGGCATCGGGTACCAAGAGACCCAGTACTTC.

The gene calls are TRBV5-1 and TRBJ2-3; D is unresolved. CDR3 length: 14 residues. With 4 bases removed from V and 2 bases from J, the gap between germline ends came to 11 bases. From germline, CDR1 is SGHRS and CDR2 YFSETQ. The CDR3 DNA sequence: TGCGCCAGCAGCGTCGGACGGAACACAGATACGCAGTATTTT. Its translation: CASSVGRNTDTQYF.

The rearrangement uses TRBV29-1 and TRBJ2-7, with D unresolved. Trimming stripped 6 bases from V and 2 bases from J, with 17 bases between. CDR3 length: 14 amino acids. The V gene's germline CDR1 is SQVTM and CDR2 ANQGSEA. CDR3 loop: CSVKPRAGAYEQYF. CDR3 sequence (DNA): TGCAGCGTGAAACCTCGGGCTGGGGCCTACGAGCAGTACTTC.

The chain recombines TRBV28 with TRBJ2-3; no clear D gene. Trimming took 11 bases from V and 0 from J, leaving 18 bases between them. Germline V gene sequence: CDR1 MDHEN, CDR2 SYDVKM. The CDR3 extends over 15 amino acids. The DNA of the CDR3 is TGTGCCCCTACCCGGAGTCTCGTTAGCACAGATACGCAGTATTTT. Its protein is CAPTRSLVSTDTQYF.

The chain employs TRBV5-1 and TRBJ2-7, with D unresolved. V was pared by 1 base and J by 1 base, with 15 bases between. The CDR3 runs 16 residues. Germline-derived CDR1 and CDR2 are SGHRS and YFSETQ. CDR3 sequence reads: CASSLRRSFGSYEQYF. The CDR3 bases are TGCGCCAGCAGCTTGCGCCGGTCATTTGGATCCTACGAGCAGTACTTC. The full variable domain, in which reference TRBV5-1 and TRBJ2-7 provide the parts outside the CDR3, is KAGVTQTPRYLIKTRGQQVTLSCSPISGHRSVSWYQQTPGQGLQFLFEYFSETQRNKGNFPGRFSGRQFSNSRSEMNVSTLELGDSALYLCASSLRRSFGSYEQYFGPGTRLTVT.

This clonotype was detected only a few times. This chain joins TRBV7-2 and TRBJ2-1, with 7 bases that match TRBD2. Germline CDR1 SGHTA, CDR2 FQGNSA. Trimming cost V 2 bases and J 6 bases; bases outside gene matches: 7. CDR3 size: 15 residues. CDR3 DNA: TGTGCCAGCAGCTTAACGGCGGGAGTGTTCAATGAGCAGTTCTTC. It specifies CASSLTAGVFNEQFF.

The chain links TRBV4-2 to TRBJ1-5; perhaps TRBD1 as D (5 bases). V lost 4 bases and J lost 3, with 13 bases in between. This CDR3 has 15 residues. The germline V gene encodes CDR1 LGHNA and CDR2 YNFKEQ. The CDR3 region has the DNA TGTGCCAGCAGCCCGGGGCGGCAGATCAATCAGCCCCAGCATTTT. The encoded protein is CASSPGRQINQPQHF.

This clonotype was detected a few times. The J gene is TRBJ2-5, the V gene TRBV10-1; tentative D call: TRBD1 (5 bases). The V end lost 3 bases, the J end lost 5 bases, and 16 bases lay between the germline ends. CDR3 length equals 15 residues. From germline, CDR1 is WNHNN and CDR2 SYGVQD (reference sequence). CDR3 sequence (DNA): TGCGCCAGCAGTGAAAGCCGCCAGGGTCGGGAGACCCAGTACTTC. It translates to CASSESRQGRETQYF.

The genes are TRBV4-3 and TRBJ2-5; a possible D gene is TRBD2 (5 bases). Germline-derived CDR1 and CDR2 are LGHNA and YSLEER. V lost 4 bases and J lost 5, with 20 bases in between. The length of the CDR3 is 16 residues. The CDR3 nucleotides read TGCGCCAGCAGCCCGGATTTCGGCAGGCGAGGGGAGACCCAGTACTTC. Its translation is CASSPDFGRRGETQYF.

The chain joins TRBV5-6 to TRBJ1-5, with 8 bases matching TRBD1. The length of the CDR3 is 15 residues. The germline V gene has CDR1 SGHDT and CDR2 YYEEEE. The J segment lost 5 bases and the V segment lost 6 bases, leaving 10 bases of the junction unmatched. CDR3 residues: CASTFSDRGDQPQHF. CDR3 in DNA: TGTGCCAGCACATTCTCAGACAGGGGCGATCAGCCCCAGCATTTT. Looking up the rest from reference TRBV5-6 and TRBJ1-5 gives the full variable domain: DAGVTQSPTHLIKTRGQQVTLRCSPKSGHDTVSWYQQALGQGPQFIFQYYEEEERQRGNFPDRFSGHQFPNYSSELNVNALLLGDSALYLCASTFSDRGDQPQHFGDGTRLSIL.

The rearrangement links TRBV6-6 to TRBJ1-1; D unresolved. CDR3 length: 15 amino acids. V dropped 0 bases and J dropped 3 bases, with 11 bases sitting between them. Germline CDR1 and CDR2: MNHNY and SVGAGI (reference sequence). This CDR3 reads CASSYSREKDTEAFF. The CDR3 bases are TGTGCCAGCAGTTACTCCCGGGAGAAGGACACTGAAGCTTTCTTT.

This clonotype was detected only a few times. DNA for the CDR3: TGTGCCAGCAGCTTCCAAACGCGGGACGGCTCCTACGAGCAGTACTTC. Amino acids: CASSFQTRDGSYEQYF. This rearrangement joins TRBV7-9 to TRBJ2-7; perhaps TRBD2 as D (6 bases). Trimming took off 3 bases at V and 0 bases at J, with 15 bases between the two ends. The CDR3 runs to 16 residues. Germline values: CDR1 SEHNR, CDR2 FQNEAQ (reference sequence).

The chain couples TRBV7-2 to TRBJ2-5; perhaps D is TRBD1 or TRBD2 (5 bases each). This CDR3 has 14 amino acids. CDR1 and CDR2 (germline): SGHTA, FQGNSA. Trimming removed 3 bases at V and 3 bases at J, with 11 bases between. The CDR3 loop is CASSFRGTEETQYF. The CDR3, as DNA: TGTGCCAGCAGCTTTCGAGGGACCGAAGAGACCCAGTACTTC.

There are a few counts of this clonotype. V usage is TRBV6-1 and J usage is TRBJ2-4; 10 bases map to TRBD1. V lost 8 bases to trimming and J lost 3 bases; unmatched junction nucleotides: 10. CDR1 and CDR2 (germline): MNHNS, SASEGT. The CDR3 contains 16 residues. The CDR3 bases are TGTGCCAGCTTCCGGGACAGGGGCCTACTCAAAAACATTCAGTACTTC. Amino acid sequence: CASFRDRGLLKNIQYF.

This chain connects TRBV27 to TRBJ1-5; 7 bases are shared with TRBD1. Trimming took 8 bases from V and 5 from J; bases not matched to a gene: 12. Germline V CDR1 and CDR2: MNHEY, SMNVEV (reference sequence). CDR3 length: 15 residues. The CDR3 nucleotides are TGTGCCAGCGACGCGACAGGGTTGAGCGATCAGCCCCAGCATTTT. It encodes CASDATGLSDQPQHF.

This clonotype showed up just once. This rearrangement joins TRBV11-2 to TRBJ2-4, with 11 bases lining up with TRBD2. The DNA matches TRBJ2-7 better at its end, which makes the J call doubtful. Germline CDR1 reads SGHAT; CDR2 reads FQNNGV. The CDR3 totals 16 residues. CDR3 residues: CASSSSGTSGKYEQYF. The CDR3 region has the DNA TGTGCCAGCAGCTCCTCCGGGACTAGCGGCAAGTACGAGCAGTACTTC.

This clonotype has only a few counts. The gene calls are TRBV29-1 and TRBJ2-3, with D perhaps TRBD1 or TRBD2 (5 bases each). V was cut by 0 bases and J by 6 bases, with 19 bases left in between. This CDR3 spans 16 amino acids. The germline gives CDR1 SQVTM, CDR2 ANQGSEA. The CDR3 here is CSVEEGRFGARDTQYF. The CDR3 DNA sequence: TGCAGCGTTGAAGAAGGCCGTTTCGGGGCCCGGGATACGCAGTATTTT.

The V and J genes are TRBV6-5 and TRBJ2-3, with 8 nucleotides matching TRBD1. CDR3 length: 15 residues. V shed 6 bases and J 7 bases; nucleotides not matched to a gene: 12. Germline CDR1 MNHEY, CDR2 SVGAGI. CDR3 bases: TGTGCCAGCAGACCGCCGGGGACAGGCAAGAATACGCAGTATTTT. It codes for CASRPPGTGKNTQYF.

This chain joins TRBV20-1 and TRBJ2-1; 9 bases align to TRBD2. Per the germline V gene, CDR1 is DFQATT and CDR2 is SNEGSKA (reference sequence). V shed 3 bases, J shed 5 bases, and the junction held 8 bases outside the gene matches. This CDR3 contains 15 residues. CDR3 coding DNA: TGCAGTGCTAGTTGGGCGGGAGGGTGGAACAATGAGCAGTTCTTC. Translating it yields CSASWAGGWNNEQFF.

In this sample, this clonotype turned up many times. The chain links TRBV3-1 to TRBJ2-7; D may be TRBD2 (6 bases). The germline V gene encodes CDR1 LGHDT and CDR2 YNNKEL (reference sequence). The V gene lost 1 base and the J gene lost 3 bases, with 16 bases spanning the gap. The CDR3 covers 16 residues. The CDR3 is CASSQVSGVPYYEQYF. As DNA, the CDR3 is TGTGCCAGCAGCCAAGTTTCGGGGGTTCCCTACTACGAGCAGTACTTC.

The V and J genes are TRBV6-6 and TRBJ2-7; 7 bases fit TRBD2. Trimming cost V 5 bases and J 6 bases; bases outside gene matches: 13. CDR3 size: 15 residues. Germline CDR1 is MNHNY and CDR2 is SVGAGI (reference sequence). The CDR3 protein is CASSPRTRGTCEQYF. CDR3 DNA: TGTGCCAGCAGTCCACGGACTAGGGGTACCTGCGAGCAGTACTTC.

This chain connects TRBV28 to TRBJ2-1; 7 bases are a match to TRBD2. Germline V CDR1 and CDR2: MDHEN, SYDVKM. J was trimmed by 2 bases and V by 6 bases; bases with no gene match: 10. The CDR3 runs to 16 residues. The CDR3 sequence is CASRGGLAETYNEQFF. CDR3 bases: TGTGCCAGCAGGGGAGGGCTAGCGGAGACCTACAATGAGCAGTTCTTC.

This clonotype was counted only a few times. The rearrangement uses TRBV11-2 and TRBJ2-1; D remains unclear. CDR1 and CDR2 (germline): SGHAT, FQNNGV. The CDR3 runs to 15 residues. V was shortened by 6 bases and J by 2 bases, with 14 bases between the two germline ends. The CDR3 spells CASSRIWAAYNEQFF. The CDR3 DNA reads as TGTGCCAGCAGTCGAATCTGGGCCGCCTACAATGAGCAGTTCTTC.